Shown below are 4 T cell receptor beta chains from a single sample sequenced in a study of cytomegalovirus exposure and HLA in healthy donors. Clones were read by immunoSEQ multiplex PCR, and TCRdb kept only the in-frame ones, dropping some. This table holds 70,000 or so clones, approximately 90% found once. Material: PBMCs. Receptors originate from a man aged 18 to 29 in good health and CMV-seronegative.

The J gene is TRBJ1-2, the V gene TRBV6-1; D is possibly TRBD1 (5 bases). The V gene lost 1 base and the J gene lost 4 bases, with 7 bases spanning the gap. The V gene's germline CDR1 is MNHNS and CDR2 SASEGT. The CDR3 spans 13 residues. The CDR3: CASSEGQLYGYTF. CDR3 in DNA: TGTGCCAGCAGTGAAGGACAGCTCTATGGCTACACCTTC.

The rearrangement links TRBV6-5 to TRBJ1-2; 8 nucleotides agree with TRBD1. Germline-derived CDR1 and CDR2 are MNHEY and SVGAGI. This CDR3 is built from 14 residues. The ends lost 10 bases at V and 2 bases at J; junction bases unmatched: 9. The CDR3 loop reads CATRWGTGNYGYTF. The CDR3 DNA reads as TGTGCCACCCGATGGGGGACAGGAAACTATGGCTACACCTTC.

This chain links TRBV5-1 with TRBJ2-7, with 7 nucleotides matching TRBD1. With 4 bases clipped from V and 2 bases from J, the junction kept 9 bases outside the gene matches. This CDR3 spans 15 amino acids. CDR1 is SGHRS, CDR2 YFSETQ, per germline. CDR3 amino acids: CASSRGQQPPYEQYF. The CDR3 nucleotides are TGCGCCAGCAGCAGGGGACAGCAACCGCCCTACGAGCAGTACTTC. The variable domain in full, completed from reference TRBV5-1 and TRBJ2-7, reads KAGVTQTPRYLIKTRGQQVTLSCSPISGHRSVSWYQQTPGQGLQFLFEYFSETQRNKGNFPGRFSGRQFSNSRSEMNVSTLELGDSALYLCASSRGQQPPYEQYFGPGTRLTVT.

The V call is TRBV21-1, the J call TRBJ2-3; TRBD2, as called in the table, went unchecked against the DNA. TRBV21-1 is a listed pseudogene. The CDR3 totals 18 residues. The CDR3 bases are TGTGCCAGCAGCAAAGGACAAAGTACTAGCGCTTACCCACCCACGCAGTATTTT. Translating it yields CASSKGQSTSAYPPTQYF.